The clone carrying this T cell receptor (beta chain) was counted at least ten times. Antigen unknown. The record originates from a study of CD8 T cells in ankylosing spondylitis. Germline loops: CDR1 DFQATT, CDR2 SNEGSKA (reference sequence). The V gene lost 3 bases and the J gene lost 4 bases, with 8 bases spanning the gap. The CDR3 loop spans 12 amino acids. Whole-study findings and limits: CD8+ disease-linked clones were present at relatively low frequencies in blood. Researchers reportedly found disease-linked clones significantly enriched in matched ankylosing spondylitis synovial fluid. What seemed typical of ankylosing spondylitis blood was a TCR beta motif built from roughly eight highly homologous variants.

TCR beta libraries were made by quantitative 5'-RACE with molecular barcodes. TCRdb reprocessed the 5' RACE reads with MiXCR, giving one entry per CDR3 protein. The table lists around 330,000 distinct CDR3 sequences, under 14% of them singletons. Source material: blood, either unsorted or a sorted T cell fraction (not recorded which). This rearrangement joins TRBV20-1 to TRBJ2-3, with D possibly being TRBD2 (6 bases). This TCR was recovered from a female donor with ankylosing spondylitis or in good health (not recorded which). CDR3: CSARSGPDTQYF. CDR3 DNA sequence: TGCAGTGCTAGGAGCGGGCCAGATACGCAGTATTTT.